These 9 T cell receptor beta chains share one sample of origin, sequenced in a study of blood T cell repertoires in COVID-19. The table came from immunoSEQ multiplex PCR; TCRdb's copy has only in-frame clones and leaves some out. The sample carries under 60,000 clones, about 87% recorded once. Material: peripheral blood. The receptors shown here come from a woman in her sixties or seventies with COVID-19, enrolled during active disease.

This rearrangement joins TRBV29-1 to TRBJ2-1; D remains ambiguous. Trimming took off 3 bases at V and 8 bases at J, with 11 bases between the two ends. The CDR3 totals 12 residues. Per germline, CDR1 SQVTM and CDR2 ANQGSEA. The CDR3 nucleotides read TGCAGCGTTGATATGGTCAGTTATGAGCAGTTCTTC. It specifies CSVDMVSYEQFF.

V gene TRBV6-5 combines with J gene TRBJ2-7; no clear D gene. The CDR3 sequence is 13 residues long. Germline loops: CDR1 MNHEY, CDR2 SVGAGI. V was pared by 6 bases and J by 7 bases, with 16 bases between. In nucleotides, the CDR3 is TGTGCCAGCAGCGATGACCCGACGAGGGAGCAGTACTTC. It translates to CASSDDPTREQYF.

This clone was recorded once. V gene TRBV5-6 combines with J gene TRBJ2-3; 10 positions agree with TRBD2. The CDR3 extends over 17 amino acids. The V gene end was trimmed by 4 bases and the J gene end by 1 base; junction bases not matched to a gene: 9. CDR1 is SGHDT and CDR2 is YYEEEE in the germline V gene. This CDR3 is CASSPPLLAGGTDTQYF. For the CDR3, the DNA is TGTGCCAGCAGCCCCCCCCTTCTAGCGGGAGGCACAGATACGCAGTATTTT. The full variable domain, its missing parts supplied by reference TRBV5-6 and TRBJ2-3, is DAGVTQSPTHLIKTRGQQVTLRCSPKSGHDTVSWYQQALGQGPQFIFQYYEEEERQRGNFPDRFSGHQFPNYSSELNVNALLLGDSALYLCASSPPLLAGGTDTQYFGPGTRLTVL.

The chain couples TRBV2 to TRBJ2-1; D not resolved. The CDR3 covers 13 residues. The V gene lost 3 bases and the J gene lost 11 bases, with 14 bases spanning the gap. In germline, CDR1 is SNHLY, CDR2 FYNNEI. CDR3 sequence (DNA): TGTGCCAGCAGTGATATGGTTGAGGCCAAGCAGTTCTTC. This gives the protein CASSDMVEAKQFF.

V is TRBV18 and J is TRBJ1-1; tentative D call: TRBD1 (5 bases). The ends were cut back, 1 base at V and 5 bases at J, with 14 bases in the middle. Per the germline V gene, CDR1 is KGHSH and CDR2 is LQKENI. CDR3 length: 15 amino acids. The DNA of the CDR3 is TGTGCCAGCTCACCACTCCTAGGTCAGGGAACTGAAGCTTTCTTT. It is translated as CASSPLLGQGTEAFF.

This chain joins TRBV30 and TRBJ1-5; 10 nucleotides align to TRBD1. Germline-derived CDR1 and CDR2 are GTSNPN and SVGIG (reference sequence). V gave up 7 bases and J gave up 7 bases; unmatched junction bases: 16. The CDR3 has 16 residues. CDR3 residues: CASSGRRQGAGQPQHF. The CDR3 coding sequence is TGTGCCTCGAGCGGGCGAAGACAGGGGGCAGGCCAGCCCCAGCATTTT.

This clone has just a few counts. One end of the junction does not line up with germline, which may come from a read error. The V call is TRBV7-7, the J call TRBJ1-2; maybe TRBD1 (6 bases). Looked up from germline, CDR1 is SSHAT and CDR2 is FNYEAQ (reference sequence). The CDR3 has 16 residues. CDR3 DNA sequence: TGTGCTAGCAGCTCACAAAGACGGGACAATAACTATGGCTACACCTTC. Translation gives CASSSQRRDNNYGYTF.

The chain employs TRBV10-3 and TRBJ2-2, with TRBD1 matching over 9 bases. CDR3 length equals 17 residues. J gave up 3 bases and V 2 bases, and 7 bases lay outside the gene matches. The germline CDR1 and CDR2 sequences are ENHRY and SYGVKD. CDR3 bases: TGTGCCATCAGTGAGGGGGTGAGGACAGGGGACACCGGGGAGCTGTTTTTT. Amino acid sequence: CAISEGVRTGDTGELFF.

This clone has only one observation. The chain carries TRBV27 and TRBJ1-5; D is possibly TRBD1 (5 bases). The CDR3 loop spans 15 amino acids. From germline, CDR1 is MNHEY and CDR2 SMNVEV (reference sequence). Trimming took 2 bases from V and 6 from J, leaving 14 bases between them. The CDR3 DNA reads TGTGCCAGCAGTTTAGGAACAGGCGCCGCTCAGCCCCAGCATTTT. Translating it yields CASSLGTGAAQPQHF.